Listed here are 30 T cell receptor beta chains from one sample, sequenced in a study of CD8+ T cells in alopecia areata. After isolation, RNA underwent reverse transcription to generate cDNA as the sequencing template. Produced via immunoSEQ multiplex PCR; TCRdb's table is partial and in-frame only. This sample yields about 100,000 clones, of which about 50% are seen a single time; 20% to 30% belongs to the top ten. The source material was NKG2D-low CD8+ T cells sorted from blood. The receptors shown here come from a human donor with alopecia areata.

This chain uses TRBV4-1 with TRBJ2-2; 12 nucleotides agree with TRBD2. J was trimmed by 2 bases and V by 2 bases; bases with no gene match: 3. The length of the CDR3 is 17 residues. Germline lookup yields CDR1 MGHRA and CDR2 YSYEKL. CDR3 loop: CASSQRTSGVNTGELFF. Here the CDR3 DNA reads TGCGCCAGCAGCCAAAGGACTAGCGGGGTCAACACCGGGGAGCTGTTTTTT.

This clone showed up just once. The rearrangement joins TRBV28 to TRBJ1-2; 7 bases line up with TRBD1. Per the germline V gene, CDR1 is MDHEN and CDR2 is SYDVKM. This CDR3 is 15 amino acids long. The V gene end was trimmed by 5 bases and the J gene end by 2 bases; junction bases not matched to a gene: 8. The CDR3 DNA sequence: TGTGCCAGCAGTCCCTACAGGGGCGCGAACTATGGCTACACCTTC. Translating it yields CASSPYRGANYGYTF.

This clone was recorded a few times. This chain uses TRBV28 with TRBJ2-5; no clear D gene. This CDR3 has 13 residues. Deletions cut 3 bases from V and 5 bases from J, with 10 bases between. Germline lookup yields CDR1 MDHEN and CDR2 SYDVKM. The chain's CDR3 is CASSFYGAETQYF. Written as DNA, the CDR3 is TGTGCCAGCAGTTTCTACGGTGCGGAGACCCAGTACTTC.

V is TRBV10-1 and J is TRBJ2-7; TRBD2 is a possible D gene (6 bases). CDR3 length: 14 amino acids. With 8 bases removed from V and 2 bases from J, the gap between germline ends came to 16 bases. The germline V gene has CDR1 WNHNN and CDR2 SYGVQD (reference sequence). CDR3 sequence: CASSPTGEAYEQYF. CDR3 bases: TGCGCCAGCTCTCCGACCGGGGAGGCCTACGAGCAGTACTTC.

This clone was seen a few times. A read error may account for a junction end that differs from germline. The chain has TRBV5-1 and TRBJ2-7; D unclear. CDR1 is SGHRS and CDR2 is YFSETQ in the germline V gene. The CDR3 length is 12 residues. CDR3: CASSSGPYEQYF. CDR3 sequence (DNA): TGCGCCAGTAGCTCCGGCCCCTACGAGCAGTACTTC.

CDR3 nucleotide sequence: TGTGCCAGCAGAACCGGACTGTACTCCTACGAGCAGTACTTC. Translating it yields CASRTGLYSYEQYF. The chain is built from TRBV27 and TRBJ2-7, with D maybe TRBD2 (5 bases). V lost 6 bases and J lost 0, with 12 bases in between. Germline V gene data show CDR1 as MNHEY and CDR2 as SMNVEV (reference sequence). There are 14 residues in the CDR3.

This clone was observed a few times. The rearrangement uses TRBV19 and TRBJ2-3; 8 nucleotides align to TRBD2. With 7 bases clipped from V and 6 bases from J, the junction kept 12 bases outside the gene matches. This CDR3 contains 15 residues. The V gene's germline CDR1 is LNHDA and CDR2 SQIVND (reference sequence). In DNA, the CDR3 is TGTGCCAGTATGCAGAGACTAGCGAGTGGGGATACGCAGTATTTT. It codes for CASMQRLASGDTQYF.

The table lists this clone with a count of one. This chain connects TRBV13 to TRBJ1-2; a possible D gene is TRBD1 (6 bases). Trimming stripped 5 bases from V and 4 bases from J, with 11 bases between. Germline V gives CDR1 PRHDT, CDR2 FYEKMQ (reference sequence). The CDR3 sequence is 13 residues long. In DNA, the CDR3 is TGTGCCAGCAGCATCGGACAGACCTATGGCTACACCTTC. Translated: CASSIGQTYGYTF.

The V call is TRBV7-3, the J call TRBJ2-1; 7 bases are a match to TRBD2. V gave up 5 bases and J gave up 4 bases; unmatched junction bases: 11. The CDR3 loop spans 16 amino acids. CDR1 and CDR2 (germline): SGHTA, FQGTGA. CDR3 bases: TGTGCCAGCAGCCCAAACCCCGGGAGGCGTTACAATGAGCAGTTCTTC. This sequence encodes CASSPNPGRRYNEQFF.

The chain links TRBV27 to TRBJ2-1; D is uncertain. V dropped 2 bases and J dropped 4 bases, with 9 bases sitting between them. This CDR3 is built from 14 residues. Per germline, CDR1 MNHEY and CDR2 SMNVEV (reference sequence). The CDR3, as DNA: TGTGCCAGCAGTTTAGGGCAGCTATACAATGAGCAGTTCTTC. Amino acid sequence: CASSLGQLYNEQFF.

This clone has just a few counts. The V call is TRBV4-1, the J call TRBJ2-1, with D unresolved. The V gene lost 3 bases and the J gene lost 4 bases, with 1 base spanning the gap. This CDR3 has 11 residues. Germline V lookup: CDR1 MGHRA, CDR2 YSYEKL. The CDR3 is CASSQYNEQFF. The DNA of the CDR3 is TGCGCCAGCAGCCAGTACAATGAGCAGTTCTTC.

This clone has only a few counts. The V call is TRBV5-1, the J call TRBJ2-3; 7 bases line up with TRBD1. The V gene end was trimmed by 1 base and the J gene end by 5 bases; junction bases not matched to a gene: 13. The CDR3 length is 17 residues. The germline V gene encodes CDR1 SGHRS and CDR2 YFSETQ. CDR3 DNA: TGCGCCAGCAGCTTGCAAGCCGGACAGGAGCAGGGAGATACGCAGTATTTT. It encodes CASSLQAGQEQGDTQYF.

This clone has only a few counts. V and J are TRBV18 and TRBJ2-7; D gene ambiguous. CDR1 and CDR2 from the germline V gene are KGHSH and LQKENI. This CDR3 contains 12 residues. Trimming removed 5 bases at V and 5 bases at J, with 10 bases between. In DNA, the CDR3 is TGTGCCAGCTCATCCCCGATGGACGAGCAGTACTTC. Translating it yields CASSSPMDEQYF.

To note about this clone: Other DNA sequences in this specimen translate into the identical CDR3. V is TRBV6-6 and J is TRBJ2-2; D gene ambiguous. Germline assignment: CDR1 MNHNY and CDR2 SVGAGI (reference sequence). V lost 5 bases and J 4 bases, leaving 2 bases between the germline ends. CDR3 size: 11 residues. CDR3 residues: CASSGTGELFF. Written as DNA, the CDR3 is TGTGCCAGCAGTGGCACCGGGGAGCTGTTTTTT.

The sample holds a few counts of this clone. V and J are TRBV19 and TRBJ1-4; TRBD1 matches 11 bases. V lost 9 bases and J lost 5; bases outside the gene matches: 2. The CDR3 sequence is 13 residues long. Germline V gene lookup returns CDR1 LNHDA and CDR2 SQIVND (reference sequence). CDR3 DNA sequence: TGTGCCAGCGGGGACAGGGGGAATGAAAAACTGTTTTTT. It specifies CASGDRGNEKLFF. Filled out from reference TRBV19 and TRBJ1-4, the complete variable domain reads DGGITQSPKYLFRKEGQNVTLSCEQNLNHDAMYWYRQDPGQGLRLIYYSQIVNDFQKGDIAEGYSVSREKKESFPLTVTSAQKNPTAFYLCASGDRGNEKLFFGSGTQLSVL.

The genes are TRBV5-6 and TRBJ2-7, with D maybe TRBD2 (5 bases). The CDR3 spans 13 residues. V lost 2 bases, J lost 7 bases, and 13 bases lay in between. Germline CDR1 is SGHDT and CDR2 is YYEEEE. The CDR3 reads CASSFGVPGEQYF. The CDR3 DNA is TGTGCCAGCAGCTTCGGGGTCCCGGGAGAGCAGTACTTC.

The chain employs TRBV18 and TRBJ2-7, with D perhaps matching TRBD2 (6 bases). This CDR3 region has 14 residues. Trimming shortened V by 3 bases and J by 5 bases, and 14 bases separated the two germline ends. Germline V gene data show CDR1 as KGHSH and CDR2 as LQKENI. CDR3 coding DNA: TGTGCCAGCTCACCTGCGGGACGACGCAACGAGCAGTACTTC. Translating it yields CASSPAGRRNEQYF.

V gene TRBV14 combines with J gene TRBJ2-7; D might be TRBD1 (6 bases). The CDR3 runs to 11 residues. Trimming pared 3 bases from V and 6 bases from J, leaving 6 bases between. CDR1 SGHDN and CDR2 FVKESK come from the germline V gene. The CDR3 DNA reads TGTGCCAGCAGCCAGGGGGCCGAGCAGTACTTC. It codes for CASSQGAEQYF.

The chain employs TRBV7-9 and TRBJ2-5, with a weak D call TRBD1 (5 bases). V shed 7 bases and J shed 3 bases, with 12 bases lying between them. From germline, CDR1 is SEHNR and CDR2 FQNEAQ (reference sequence). CDR3 length: 13 residues. CDR3 sequence reads: CASMPDSEETQYF. The CDR3 DNA sequence: TGTGCCAGCATGCCCGACAGTGAAGAGACCCAGTACTTC. Variable domain in full (rest from reference TRBV7-9 and TRBJ2-5): DTGVSQNPRHKITKRGQNVTFRCDPISEHNRLYWYRQTLGQGPEFLTYFQNEAQLEKSRLLSDRFSAERPKGSFSTLEIQRTEQGDSAMYLCASMPDSEETQYFGPGTRLLVL.

This chain uses TRBV27 with TRBJ2-7, with D tentatively TRBD2 (7 bases). Germline V lookup: CDR1 MNHEY, CDR2 SMNVEV (reference sequence). The CDR3 consists of 15 residues. The V and J ends lost 5 bases and 0 bases respectively, with 14 bases between them. The CDR3 spells CASSLEGGDSYEQYF. The CDR3, as DNA: TGTGCCAGCAGTCTCGAAGGGGGGGACTCCTACGAGCAGTACTTC.

The CDR3 sequence: CASSPQREGPLFGANVLTF. DNA for the CDR3: TGTGCCAGCAGCCCTCAGCGGGAGGGCCCCCTCTTTGGGGCCAACGTCCTGACTTTC. This chain joins TRBV7-6 and TRBJ2-6; 10 nucleotides align to TRBD2. With 5 bases clipped from V and 3 bases from J, the junction kept 13 bases outside the gene matches. Looked up from germline, CDR1 is SGHVS and CDR2 is FNYEAQ. This CDR3 is built from 19 residues. Full variable domain (outside the CDR3, taken from reference TRBV7-6 and TRBJ2-6): GAGVSQSPRYKVTKRGQDVALRCDPISGHVSLYWYRQALGQGPEFLTYFNYEAQQDKSGLPNDRFSAERPEGSISTLTIQRTEQRDSAMYRCASSPQREGPLFGANVLTFGAGSRLTVL.

This clone was recorded once. This chain joins TRBV7-3 and TRBJ2-7; 8 bases match TRBD2. V was clipped by 5 bases and J by 2 bases; unmatched bases: 2. This CDR3 is built from 13 residues. The V gene's germline CDR1 is SGHTA and CDR2 FQGTGA. The CDR3 DNA is TGTGCCAGCAGCCGGACTAGCACCTACGAGCAGTACTTC. As protein: CASSRTSTYEQYF.

This clone was counted only a few times. The chain joins TRBV7-8 to TRBJ2-7, with TRBD2 matching 9 bases. This CDR3 is 15 amino acids long. V was pared by 2 bases and J by 2 bases, with 4 bases of the junction left unmatched. Germline loops: CDR1 SGHVS, CDR2 FQNEAQ. CDR3 sequence: CASSLKTSGTYEQYF. The CDR3 DNA follows: TGTGCCAGCAGCTTAAAGACTAGCGGCACCTACGAGCAGTACTTC.

The gene calls are TRBV25-1 and TRBJ1-2, with TRBD1 matching 9 bases. The germline gives CDR1 MGHDK, CDR2 SYGVNS. J lost 8 bases, V lost 7 bases, and 8 bases had no gene match. The CDR3 length is 13 residues. CDR3 nucleotide sequence: TGTGCCAGCACAATTGGGACAGGGCGAGGCTACACCTTC. This codes for CASTIGTGRGYTF.

This clone was seen just once. The chain is built from TRBV4-1 and TRBJ2-5; D unresolved. Per the germline V gene, CDR1 is MGHRA and CDR2 is YSYEKL. The CDR3 is 14 residues long. The ends were cut back, 0 bases at V and 4 bases at J, with 9 bases in the middle. CDR3 in DNA: TGCGCCAGCAGCCAAGATCCGGGTCCAGAGACCCAGTACTTC. This gives the protein CASSQDPGPETQYF.

The gene calls are TRBV7-9 and TRBJ1-2, with TRBD1 identical over 7 bases. V lost 5 bases, J lost 7 bases, and 10 bases stayed unmatched. The germline V gene has CDR1 SEHNR and CDR2 FQNEAQ (reference sequence). The CDR3 runs to 14 residues. The CDR3 bases are TGTGCCAGCAGCCCCCGACAGGGACTTCGTGGCTACACCTTC. Its protein product is CASSPRQGLRGYTF.

The genes are TRBV7-2 and TRBJ2-1; TRBD1 is a possible D gene (5 bases). Trimming took 6 bases from V and 3 from J, leaving 9 bases between them. The CDR3 extends over 13 amino acids. Per the germline V gene, CDR1 is SGHTA and CDR2 is FQGNSA. DNA of the CDR3: TGTGCCAGCAGTCCGGACATCTACAATGAGCAGTTCTTC. Translating gives CASSPDIYNEQFF.

This clone was seen more than once but under ten times. This chain joins TRBV12-5 and TRBJ1-2; no clear D gene. This CDR3 contains 15 residues. Trimming cost V 0 bases and J 4 bases, with 12 bases left between them. Germline V gene sequence: CDR1 LGHNT, CDR2 FRNRAP. The CDR3 bases are TGTGCTAGTGGTTTGGTACCAGCTGATGTCTATGGCTACACCTTC. Protein product: CASGLVPADVYGYTF.

The rearrangement links TRBV27 to TRBJ2-1; the match to TRBD2 covers 11 bases. J was trimmed by 8 bases and V by 6 bases; bases with no gene match: 9. CDR3 size: 15 residues. The germline V gene encodes CDR1 MNHEY and CDR2 SMNVEV (reference sequence). CDR3 nucleotides: TGTGCCAGCAGGCTTACTAGCGGGAGTCTCTATGAGCAGTTCTTC. This codes for CASRLTSGSLYEQFF.

The V and J genes are TRBV18 and TRBJ2-3, with D uncertain. In germline, CDR1 is KGHSH, CDR2 LQKENI. The CDR3 is 15 residues long. Trimming pared 6 bases from V and 1 base from J, leaving 14 bases between. In DNA, the CDR3 is TGTGCCAGCTCCCGTCGTTTAAGGGGCACAGATACGCAGTATTTT. Its translation is CASSRRLRGTDTQYF.